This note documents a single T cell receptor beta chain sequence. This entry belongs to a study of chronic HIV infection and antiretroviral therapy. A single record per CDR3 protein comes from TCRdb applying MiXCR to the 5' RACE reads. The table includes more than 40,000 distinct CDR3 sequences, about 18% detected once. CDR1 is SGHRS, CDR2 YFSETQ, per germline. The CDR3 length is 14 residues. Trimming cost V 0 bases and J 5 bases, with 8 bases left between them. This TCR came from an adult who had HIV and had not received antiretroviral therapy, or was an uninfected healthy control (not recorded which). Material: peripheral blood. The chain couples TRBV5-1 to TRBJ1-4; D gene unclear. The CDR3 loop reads CASSLGAENEKLFF. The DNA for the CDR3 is TGCGCCAGCAGCTTGGGGGCCGAGAATGAAAAACTGTTTTTT.